Listed below are T cell receptor beta chains from one sample, sequenced in a study of control samples from healthy donors and cancer patients. Sequenced by immunoSEQ multiplex PCR; TCRdb stores in-frame clones only, minus some. The sample includes around 180,000 clones, approximately 86% seen only once; the top ten take 4.5% to 6%. The sequenced sample was blood. These TCRs come from a woman under 40 in good health. The CDR3 runs from the conserved cysteine through the conserved F or W. Each record gives: V gene, D gene, clone size, J gene, CDR3 DNA, CDR3 protein. D genes are given only for firm matches. Clone size is stated in some rows and not others, as once, few, many or a class when expanded.

>TRBV25-1|TRBD2|NA|TRBJ2-1
TGTGCCAGCAGTGGGACTAGCGGGAGACTATCCTACAATGAGCAGTTCTTC
CASSGTSGRLSYNEQFF
>TRBV7-2|NA|NA|TRBJ1-1
TGTGCCAGCAGCTTAAGGGTCCGCATGAACACTGAAGCTTTTTTT
CASSLRVRMNTEAFF
>TRBV9|TRBD2|NA|TRBJ2-1
TGTGCCAGCAGAGAAGCGGGAGGCGGGGAGCAGTTCTTC
CASREAGGGEQFF
>TRBV7-6|TRBD1|once|TRBJ1-3
TGTGCCAGCAGCTTACCAGGACAGGGTAGTGGAAACACCATATATTTT
CASSLPGQGSGNTIYF
>TRBV6-6|NA|NA|TRBJ2-6
TGTGCCAGCAGGCCCTCCAGTGGGGCCAACGTCCTGACTTTC
CASRPSSGANVLTF
>TRBV21-1|NA|few|TRBJ1-4
TGTGCCAGCAGCAATTCGTATGCGGTCCTGTTTTTT
CASSNSYAVLFF
>TRBV6-5|TRBD1|NA|TRBJ1-5
TGTGCCAGCAGTTACCTCGGGACAGCCTACAATCAGCCCCAGCATTTT
CASSYLGTAYNQPQHF
>TRBV6-5|TRBD1|NA|TRBJ1-6
TGTGCCAGCACGGACAGGAGTAATTCACCCCTCCACTTT
CASTDRSNSPLHF
>TRBV7-9|TRBD2|NA|TRBJ2-5
TGTGCCAGCAGCAATAGCGGGAGTGAGACCCAGTACTTC
CASSNSGSETQYF
>TRBV28|NA|NA|TRBJ1-1
TGTGCCAGCAGTTTTCGCGGATTGGTTGAAGCTTTCTTT
CASSFRGLVEAFF
>TRBV12-3/TRBV12-4|TRBD1|NA|TRBJ1-2
TGTGCCAGCGGTCGGACAGGGGACTATGGCTACACCTTC
CASGRTGDYGYTF
>TRBV27|NA|few|TRBJ2-5
TGTGCCAGCAGTTTCAGCGGTCTGACAGAGACCCAGTACTTC
CASSFSGLTETQYF
>TRBV2|TRBD1|NA|TRBJ2-1
TGTGCCAGCAATCGGGGAAAGGGACAGTACTACAATGAGCAGTTCTTC
CASNRGKGQYYNEQFF
>TRBV6-2/TRBV6-3|TRBD2|NA|TRBJ2-7
TGTGCCAGCAGCCCCGGGACTAGCAAGGGATACGAGCAGTACTTC
CASSPGTSKGYEQYF
>TRBV12-5|NA|once|TRBJ2-4
TGTGCTAGTGGTTTGGTACGGGTGGGTACAGGCGGGAAAAACATTCAGTACTTC
CASGLVRVGTGGKNIQYF
>TRBV27|TRBD2|once|TRBJ2-1
TGTGCCAGCAGTTTATTACCTAGCGGGGGCTACAATGAGCAGTTCTTC
CASSLLPSGGYNEQFF
>TRBV7-2|NA|NA|TRBJ2-4
TGTGCCAGCAGCTTAGAAATAGGGCAGGGTAACATTCAGTACTTC
CASSLEIGQGNIQYF
>TRBV7-2|TRBD1|few|TRBJ2-1
TGTGCCAGCAGCTTAGGGACAGGGCAACTCAATGAGCAGTTCTTC
CASSLGTGQLNEQFF